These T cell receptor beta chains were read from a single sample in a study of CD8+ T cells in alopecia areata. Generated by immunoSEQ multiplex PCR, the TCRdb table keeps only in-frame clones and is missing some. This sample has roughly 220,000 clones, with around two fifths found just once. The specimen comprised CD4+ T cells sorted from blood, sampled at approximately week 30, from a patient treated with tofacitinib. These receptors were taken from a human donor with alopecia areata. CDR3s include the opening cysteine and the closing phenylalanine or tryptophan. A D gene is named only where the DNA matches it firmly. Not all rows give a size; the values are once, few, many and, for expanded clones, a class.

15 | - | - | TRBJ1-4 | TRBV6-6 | CASSHIVGESEKLFF
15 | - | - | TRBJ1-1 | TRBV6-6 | CASSYGGGGGTEAFF
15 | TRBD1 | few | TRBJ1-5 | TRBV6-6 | CASSLSGQGNQPQHF
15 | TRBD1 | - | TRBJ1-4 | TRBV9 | CASSESQGPNEKLFF
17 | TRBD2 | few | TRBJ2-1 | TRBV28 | CASSLWLASGSIYEQFF
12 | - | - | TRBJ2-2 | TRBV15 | CATSRVNGELFF
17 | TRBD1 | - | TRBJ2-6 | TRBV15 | CATSRGQGAKGANVLTF
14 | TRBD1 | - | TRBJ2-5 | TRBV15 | CATSGVGTGKTQYF
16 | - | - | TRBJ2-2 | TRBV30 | CAWMGLAALNTGELFF
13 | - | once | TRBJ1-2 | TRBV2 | CASRGTPLDGYTF
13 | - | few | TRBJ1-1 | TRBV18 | CASSPGFGTEAFF
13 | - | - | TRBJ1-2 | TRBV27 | CASSPRGAFGYTF
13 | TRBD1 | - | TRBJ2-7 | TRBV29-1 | CSGDMDRLREQYF
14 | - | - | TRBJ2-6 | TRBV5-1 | CASSLSSGANVLTF
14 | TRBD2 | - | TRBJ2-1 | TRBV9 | CASTISGGAGEQFF
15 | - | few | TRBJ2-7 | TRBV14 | CASSLIRGPAYEQYF
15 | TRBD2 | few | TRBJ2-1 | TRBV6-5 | CASRLLAGVNNEQFF
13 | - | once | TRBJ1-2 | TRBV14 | CASSSPPGYGYTF
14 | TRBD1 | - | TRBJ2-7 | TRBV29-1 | CSVGGDSVFYEQYF
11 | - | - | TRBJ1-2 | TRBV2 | CASGLRGGYTF
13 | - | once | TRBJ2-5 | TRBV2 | CASSHMEEETQYF
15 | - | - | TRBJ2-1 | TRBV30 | CAWSDWKSSYNEQFF
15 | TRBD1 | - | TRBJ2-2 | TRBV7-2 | CASSLRQGAVGELFF
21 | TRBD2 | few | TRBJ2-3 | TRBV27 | CASSLVGPGLAIGSYTDTQYF
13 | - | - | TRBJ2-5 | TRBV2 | CASTPQIQETQYF
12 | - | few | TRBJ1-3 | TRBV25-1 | CASTRQGNTIYF
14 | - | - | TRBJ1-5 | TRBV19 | CASSIDYGRQPQHF
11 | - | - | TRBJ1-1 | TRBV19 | CASSANTEAFF
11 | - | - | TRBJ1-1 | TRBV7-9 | CASSMDTEAFF
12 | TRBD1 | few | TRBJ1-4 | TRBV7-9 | CASSSGTVGLFF